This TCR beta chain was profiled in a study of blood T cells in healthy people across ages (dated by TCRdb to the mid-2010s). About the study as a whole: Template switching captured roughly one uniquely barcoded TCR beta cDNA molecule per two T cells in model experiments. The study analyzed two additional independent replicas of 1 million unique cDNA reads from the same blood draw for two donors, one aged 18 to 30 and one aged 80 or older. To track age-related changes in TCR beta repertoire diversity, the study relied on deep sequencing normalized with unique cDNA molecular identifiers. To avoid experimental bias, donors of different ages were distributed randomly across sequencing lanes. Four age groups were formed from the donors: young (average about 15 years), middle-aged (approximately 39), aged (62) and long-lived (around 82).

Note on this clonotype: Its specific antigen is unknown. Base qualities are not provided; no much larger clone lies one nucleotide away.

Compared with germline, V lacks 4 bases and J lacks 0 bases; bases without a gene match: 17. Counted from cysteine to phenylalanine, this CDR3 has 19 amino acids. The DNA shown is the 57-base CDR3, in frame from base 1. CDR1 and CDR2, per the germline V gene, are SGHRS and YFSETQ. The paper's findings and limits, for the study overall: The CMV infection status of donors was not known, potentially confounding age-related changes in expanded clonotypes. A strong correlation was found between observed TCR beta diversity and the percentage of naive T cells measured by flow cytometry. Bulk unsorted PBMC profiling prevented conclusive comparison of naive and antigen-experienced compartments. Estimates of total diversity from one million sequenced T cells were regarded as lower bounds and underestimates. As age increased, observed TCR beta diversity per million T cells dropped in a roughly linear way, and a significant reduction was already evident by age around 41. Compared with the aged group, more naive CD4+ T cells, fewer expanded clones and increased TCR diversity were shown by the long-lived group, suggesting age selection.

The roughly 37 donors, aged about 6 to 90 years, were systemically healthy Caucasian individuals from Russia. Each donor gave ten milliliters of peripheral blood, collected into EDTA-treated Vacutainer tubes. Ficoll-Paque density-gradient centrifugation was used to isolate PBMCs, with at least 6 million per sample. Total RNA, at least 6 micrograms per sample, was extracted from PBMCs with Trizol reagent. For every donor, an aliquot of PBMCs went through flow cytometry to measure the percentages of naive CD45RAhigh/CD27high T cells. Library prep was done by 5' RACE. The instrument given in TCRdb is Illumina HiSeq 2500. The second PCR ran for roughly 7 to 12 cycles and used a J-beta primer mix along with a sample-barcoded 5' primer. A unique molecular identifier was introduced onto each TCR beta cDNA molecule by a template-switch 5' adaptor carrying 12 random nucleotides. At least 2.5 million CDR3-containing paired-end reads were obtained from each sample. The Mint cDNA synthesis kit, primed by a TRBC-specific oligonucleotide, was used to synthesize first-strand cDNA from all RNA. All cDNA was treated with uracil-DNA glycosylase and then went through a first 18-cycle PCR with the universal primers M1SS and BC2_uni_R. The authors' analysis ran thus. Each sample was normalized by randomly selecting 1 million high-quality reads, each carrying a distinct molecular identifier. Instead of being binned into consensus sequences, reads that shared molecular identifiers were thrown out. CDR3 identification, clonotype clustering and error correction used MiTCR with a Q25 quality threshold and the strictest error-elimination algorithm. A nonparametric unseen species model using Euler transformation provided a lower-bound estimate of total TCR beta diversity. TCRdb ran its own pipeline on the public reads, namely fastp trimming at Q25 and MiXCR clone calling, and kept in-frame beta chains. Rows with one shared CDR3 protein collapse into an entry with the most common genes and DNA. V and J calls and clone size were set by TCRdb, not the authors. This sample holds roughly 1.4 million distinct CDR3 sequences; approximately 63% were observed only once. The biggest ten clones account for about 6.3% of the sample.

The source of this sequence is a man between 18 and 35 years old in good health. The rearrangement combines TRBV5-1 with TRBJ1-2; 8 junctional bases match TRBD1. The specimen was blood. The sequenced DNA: TGCGCCAGCAGCGCCTATCCGGGACAGGCAATGGGTGCTAACTATGGCTACACCTTC. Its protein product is CASSAYPGQAMGANYGYTF.